This TCR beta chain emerged from a study of T cells after posttransplantation cyclophosphamide. Study-level findings and limits: Tissue-infiltrating T cells from skin or gut overlapped little with blood T cells. Later blood repertoires were often dominated by clones from the donor CD8+ memory compartment. TRB clonality was highly associated with recipient CMV seropositivity and reactivation.

The related graft donor's blood sample was taken on the day of bone marrow donation. Sequencing used immunoSEQ multiplex PCR; TCRdb keeps in-frame clones, though not all of them. The profile shows 51,000 or so clones, under 95% of them singletons. Comments on this clone: Its antigen is undetermined.

Germline loops: CDR1 SGHNT, CDR2 YYREEE (reference sequence). CDR3 length equals 14 residues. V trimming: 9 bases; J trimming: 7 bases; junction bases outside the gene matches: 13. The sequence came from a woman under 40 in good health and a related stem cell transplant donor. The chain has TRBV5-4 and TRBJ1-2; TRBD1 agrees at 9 bases. The material sequenced was PBMCs. The CDR3 sequence is CATEPDRGVGGYTF. As DNA, the CDR3 is TGTGCCACCGAACCGGACAGGGGTGTAGGTGGCTACACCTTC.